A single sample gave rise to the 21 T cell receptor beta chains below, sequenced in a study of T cell changes during pregnancy in multiple sclerosis. Data came from immunoSEQ multiplex PCR; TCRdb stores just in-frame clones and leaves some out. The sample records about 52,000 clones, about 92% being singletons. This sample comprised CD4+ T cells from peripheral blood mononuclear cells, obtained before pregnancy. These receptors were obtained from a female donor with multiple sclerosis, enrolled in a pregnancy study.

This chain joins TRBV19 and TRBJ2-3; 7 bases line up with TRBD1. Germline CDR1 reads LNHDA; CDR2 reads SQIVND (reference sequence). This CDR3 is 16 amino acids long. V shed 3 bases and J 3 bases; nucleotides not matched to a gene: 9. The CDR3 sequence is CASSIQGPQGTDTQYF. CDR3 sequence (DNA): TGTGCCAGTAGTATTCAGGGCCCACAGGGGACAGATACGCAGTATTTT.

The V gene is TRBV30, the J gene TRBJ2-1, with D possibly being TRBD2 (6 bases). V shed 3 bases and J shed 3 bases, with 21 bases lying between them. The CDR3 covers 17 residues. The germline gives CDR1 GTSNPN, CDR2 SVGIG (reference sequence). In DNA form, the CDR3 reads TGTGCCTGGAGAGGTACTCGGGTGGGACTCGACTACAATGAGCAGTTCTTC. The encoded protein is CAWRGTRVGLDYNEQFF.

This clone was recorded once. The rearrangement uses TRBV2 and TRBJ2-7; the match to TRBD1 covers 7 bases. Per the germline V gene, CDR1 is SNHLY and CDR2 is FYNNEI. Losses at the gene ends were 10 bases for V and 6 bases for J; bases not matched to a gene: 12. The length of the CDR3 is 13 residues. CDR3 in amino acids: CAIRQGTSGEQYF. CDR3 sequence (DNA): TGTGCCATTAGACAGGGAACGTCTGGCGAGCAGTACTTC.

The gene calls are TRBV5-4 and TRBJ2-3; 9 nucleotides line up with TRBD2. The V segment lost 5 bases and the J segment 1 base; nucleotides outside the gene matches: 2. The CDR3 covers 14 residues. CDR1 and CDR2 (germline): SGHNT, YYREEE (reference sequence). The CDR3 region is CASSSSGGTDTQYF. The CDR3 DNA sequence: TGTGCCAGCAGTTCTAGCGGGGGCACAGATACGCAGTATTTT.

The table lists this clone with a few counts. The V call is TRBV18, the J call TRBJ1-1; D unresolved. Trimming took off 1 base at V and 2 bases at J, with 11 bases between the two ends. The CDR3 totals 15 residues. The V gene's germline CDR1 is KGHSH and CDR2 LQKENI. In nucleotides, the CDR3 is TGTGCCAGCTCACCACGGTTGGAGAGTAACACTGAAGCTTTCTTT. Its protein product is CASSPRLESNTEAFF.

J is TRBJ1-2 and V is TRBV28; D may be TRBD1 (5 bases). Between the trimmed V and J ends, which lost 3 bases and 7 bases, there was a span of 9 bases. The V gene's germline CDR1 is MDHEN and CDR2 SYDVKM. The CDR3 contains 12 residues. Written as DNA, the CDR3 is TGTGCCAGCAGTTTTGCAGGGCCTGGCTACACCTTC. Encoded protein: CASSFAGPGYTF.

The V and J genes are TRBV6-6 and TRBJ2-7; TRBD1 matches 7 bases. The CDR3 loop spans 14 amino acids. Per germline, CDR1 MNHNY and CDR2 SVGAGI (reference sequence). The trim removed 6 bases at V and 1 base at J, leaving 6 bases unmatched. The CDR3 is CASRRDSSSYEQYF. The CDR3 DNA reads TGTGCCAGCAGACGGGACAGCTCATCCTACGAGCAGTACTTC.

This clone has only one observation. The V call is TRBV7-2, the J call TRBJ1-2, with a weak D call TRBD1 (6 bases). Trimming left V 1 base short and J 8 bases short, with 20 bases between. The CDR3 is made up of 16 amino acids. Germline CDR1 and CDR2: SGHTA and FQGNSA. The CDR3 here is CASSLEGGRLRDGYTF. DNA of the CDR3: TGTGCCAGCAGCTTAGAAGGGGGACGGCTAAGGGACGGCTACACCTTC.

CDR3 residues: CASSSTGLVRGEQYF. The CDR3 coding sequence is TGTGCCAGCAGTTCCACCGGACTAGTTCGGGGCGAGCAGTACTTC. The chain uses TRBV28 and TRBJ2-7; 7 bases are a match to TRBD2. This CDR3 has 15 amino acids. V shed 4 bases, J shed 6 bases, and the junction held 12 bases outside the gene matches. The germline CDR1 and CDR2 sequences are MDHEN and SYDVKM.

The chain links TRBV19 to TRBJ2-7; tentative D call: TRBD1 (5 bases). This CDR3 spans 13 amino acids. Germline V gene sequence: CDR1 LNHDA, CDR2 SQIVND (reference sequence). Trimming left V 1 base short and J 4 bases short, with 8 bases between. The CDR3 region is CASSIGGEYEQYF. Here the CDR3 DNA reads TGTGCCAGTAGTATAGGGGGCGAGTACGAGCAGTACTTC.

The chain employs TRBV7-6 and TRBJ2-1; 9 bases fit TRBD2. This CDR3 is 15 amino acids long. Germline V gene sequence: CDR1 SGHVS, CDR2 FNYEAQ. V was pared by 5 bases and J by 5 bases, with 7 bases of the junction left unmatched. CDR3 loop: CASSELAGQNNEQFF. The CDR3 bases are TGTGCCAGCAGCGAACTAGCGGGCCAAAACAATGAGCAGTTCTTC.

This rearrangement joins TRBV7-9 to TRBJ1-4; 9 bases are shared with TRBD1. CDR3 size: 16 residues. The V gene end was trimmed by 5 bases and the J gene end by 5 bases; junction bases not matched to a gene: 9. Germline CDR1 SEHNR, CDR2 FQNEAQ (reference sequence). CDR3: CASSQYRDRANEKLFF. CDR3 bases: TGTGCCAGCAGCCAATACCGGGACAGGGCGAATGAAAAACTGTTTTTT.

The V and J genes are TRBV27 and TRBJ1-2; D gene ambiguous. The CDR3 has 14 residues. Trimming removed 8 bases from V and 2 bases from J, with 15 bases in between. The germline V gene has CDR1 MNHEY and CDR2 SMNVEV (reference sequence). The CDR3 DNA reads TGTGCCAGCCGAAGTCTGGGCCCCAACTATGGCTACACCTTC. This codes for CASRSLGPNYGYTF.

The chain is built from TRBV29-1 and TRBJ1-1; D unresolved. Germline V lookup: CDR1 SQVTM, CDR2 ANQGSEA. The CDR3 length is 13 residues. Trimming removed 4 bases at V and 4 bases at J, with 13 bases between. The CDR3 spells CSVGGGQGTEAFF. The CDR3 nucleotides read TGCAGCGTTGGGGGAGGGCAAGGCACTGAAGCTTTCTTT.

The chain joins TRBV28 to TRBJ1-1, with 12 bases matching TRBD1. CDR1 and CDR2 from the germline V gene are MDHEN and SYDVKM. Losses at the gene ends were 4 bases for V and 3 bases for J; bases not matched to a gene: 12. The CDR3 spans 18 residues. CDR3 DNA sequence: TGTGCCAGCAGTTACGGCCGGGACAGGGGGCGTGTGCACACTGAAGCTTTCTTT. This codes for CASSYGRDRGRVHTEAFF.

V is TRBV5-3 and J is TRBJ2-1, with D possibly being TRBD1 (6 bases). TRBV5-3 is given ORF status, its function remaining uncertain. V gave up 0 bases and J gave up 14 bases, with 12 bases separating them. The CDR3 is 12 amino acids. The CDR3 bases are TGTGCCAGAAGCTTGGCCCACAGGGTAGAGTTCTTC. Protein: CARSLAHRVEFF.

The chain links TRBV10-1 to TRBJ2-1; D remains unclear. Germline V lookup: CDR1 WNHNN, CDR2 SYGVQD (reference sequence). V was pared by 0 bases and J by 9 bases, with 9 bases between. The CDR3 length is 13 residues. In DNA, the CDR3 is TGCGCCAGCAGTGAGTCGAAGACTCTTGAGCAGTTCTTC. This translates into CASSESKTLEQFF.

The chain links TRBV5-1 to TRBJ1-1, with a tentative D call TRBD1 (6 bases). The CDR3 is made up of 14 amino acids. V gave up 4 bases and J gave up 5 bases, with 15 bases separating them. The germline CDR1 and CDR2 sequences are SGHRS and YFSETQ. Here the CDR3 reads CASSLGTLGTEAFF. CDR3 in DNA: TGCGCCAGCAGCCTCGGGACATTGGGGACTGAAGCTTTCTTT.

The chain joins TRBV30 to TRBJ1-4; D is perhaps TRBD1 (6 bases). The CDR3 has 13 amino acids. Germline CDR1 GTSNPN, CDR2 SVGIG (reference sequence). The germline V and J ends were trimmed by 2 bases and 7 bases, with 11 bases remaining between them. The CDR3 sequence is CAWSIQGVEKLFF. CDR3 nucleotide sequence: TGTGCCTGGAGTATACAGGGAGTTGAAAAACTGTTTTTT.

The chain uses TRBV7-9 and TRBJ2-2, with a possible D match to TRBD1 (5 bases). Germline assignment: CDR1 SEHNR and CDR2 FQNEAQ (reference sequence). CDR3 length: 17 amino acids. Between the trimmed V and J ends, which lost 5 bases and 4 bases, there was a span of 20 bases. The CDR3 loop reads CASSPTGNGYITGELFF. CDR3 sequence (DNA): TGTGCCAGCAGCCCCACAGGAAATGGATATATCACCGGGGAGCTGTTTTTT.

V and J are TRBV10-3 and TRBJ2-5; 8 bases agree with TRBD1. CDR3 size: 13 residues. Germline V gene lookup returns CDR1 ENHRY and CDR2 SYGVKD. The V gene end was trimmed by 10 bases and the J gene end by 5 bases; junction bases not matched to a gene: 9. CDR3 bases: TGTGCCAGTAGAACAGGGGGAGCGGAGACCCAGTACTTC. Translation gives CASRTGGAETQYF.